Listed below are T cell receptor beta chains from one sample, sequenced in a study of cytomegalovirus exposure and HLA in healthy donors. Clones were read by immunoSEQ multiplex PCR, and TCRdb kept only the in-frame ones, dropping some. The top ten clones hold 2.5% to 3.5% of a sample with about 60,000 clones, roughly 77% of them seen once. The sequenced sample was PBMCs. The receptors were gathered from a woman aged 35 to 49 in good health and CMV-seropositive. Both conserved end residues are part of each CDR3. The D gene is left open where the match is weak. The size entry is marked missing in some rows and otherwise reads once, few, many or a size class.

- | - | TRBJ1-1 | TRBV6-5 | CASTPGGGTEAFF | TGTGCCAGCACCCCGGGGGGAGGGACTGAAGCTTTCTTT
- | - | TRBJ2-2 | TRBV18 | CASSQGANAEDSGELFF | TGTGCCAGCTCACAAGGGGCTAATGCAGAGGATTCCGGGGAGCTGTTTTTT
- | - | TRBJ2-7 | TRBV2 | CASIRRGRGPHF | TGTGCCAGCATTAGAAGGGGGCGGGGCCCTCACTTC
- | TRBD1 | TRBJ2-3 | TRBV6-5 | CASRPPGQRTDTQYF | TGTGCCAGCAGGCCTCCGGGACAGCGCACAGATACGCAGTATTTT
- | TRBD1 | TRBJ1-2 | TRBV7-9 | CASTVGQGGGYTF | TGTGCCAGCACCGTAGGACAGGGTGGTGGCTACACCTTC
- | - | TRBJ2-7 | TRBV15 | CATSRGLGDEQYF | TGTGCCACCAGCAGGGGACTGGGGGACGAGCAGTACTTC
once | TRBD1 | TRBJ1-1 | TRBV4-3 | CASRSPVGQRHTEAFF | TGCGCCAGCAGGTCCCCAGTGGGACAGCGCCACACTGAAGCTTTCTTT
- | TRBD1 | TRBJ1-2 | TRBV29-1 | CSVAGQGSDYGYTF | TGCAGCGTTGCCGGACAGGGTAGTGACTATGGCTACACCTTC
- | TRBD1 | TRBJ1-2 | TRBV18 | CASSLRDRGLEGYTF | TGTGCCAGCTCTCTCCGGGACAGGGGATTAGAAGGCTACACCTTC
- | - | TRBJ1-1 | TRBV6-1 | CAGGGQLKAFF | TGTGCCGGCGGGGGGCAGCTTAAAGCTTTCTTT